The 26 T cell receptor beta chains in this list originate from one sample, sequenced in a study of CD8+ T cells in alopecia areata (dated by TCRdb to between 2018 and 2020). Sample time point, as interpreted from the label and publication: less than 25 weeks on oral tofacitinib. The sample's treatment or condition label, in plain terms: oral pan-JAK inhibitor, 5-10 mg twice daily. Library generation was performed with the immunoSEQ multiplex PCR assay. To provide template for TCR sequencing, every sample had RNA extracted and reverse transcribed into cDNA. TCRdb provides this immuneACCESS table in a form limited to in-frame rearrangements. Some clones are lacking; in checked studies, under half of them reflect an unresolved V gene, and why the rest are absent is not known. This sample comprises over 95,000 clones, 50% to 65% of them detected only once. Jointly, the top ten make up 3% to 4% of the sample.

The starting material was CD4+ T cells sorted from blood, obtained at week 24, from a patient treated with tofacitinib. The receptors stem from a human donor with alopecia areata.

J is TRBJ1-6 and V is TRBV6-5; the D gene is possibly TRBD1 (6 bases). This CDR3 is 15 amino acids long. Germline CDR1 is MNHEY and CDR2 is SVGAGI. Deletions cut 6 bases from V and 10 bases from J, with 19 bases between. The CDR3 loop is CASSSGTSRASPLHF. As DNA, the CDR3 is TGTGCCAGCAGCTCCGGGACATCCCGGGCCTCACCCCTCCACTTT.

This chain joins TRBV29-1 and TRBJ1-1; no clear D. The V end lost 3 bases, the J end lost 3 bases, and 8 bases lay between the germline ends. Germline CDR1 and CDR2: SQVTM and ANQGSEA. The CDR3 is 12 residues long. Here the CDR3 DNA reads TGCAGCGTTGACCTCCCCCACACTGAAGCTTTCTTT. It is translated as CSVDLPHTEAFF.

The V and J genes are TRBV5-6 and TRBJ1-6, with 8 positions matching TRBD1. V trimming: 4 bases; J trimming: 9 bases; junction bases outside the gene matches: 9. This CDR3 region has 15 residues. The V gene's germline CDR1 is SGHDT and CDR2 YYEEEE. The chain's CDR3 is CASSQDRAESSPLHF. The CDR3 nucleotides are TGTGCCAGCAGCCAGGACAGGGCTGAGAGTTCACCCCTCCACTTT.

CDR3 coding DNA: TGCGCCAGCAGGGACAGGGGAGCATCACCCCTCCACTTT. Translated, it gives CASRDRGASPLHF. The J gene is TRBJ1-6, the V gene TRBV5-1; 9 bases align to TRBD1. Germline assignment: CDR1 SGHRS and CDR2 YFSETQ. This CDR3 contains 13 residues. The trim removed 5 bases at V and 10 bases at J, leaving 4 bases unmatched.

In nucleotides, the CDR3 is TGTGCCACCAGATCGATCCAAGAGACCCAGTACTTC. Its translation: CATRSIQETQYF. The chain couples TRBV10-3 to TRBJ2-5; D gene uncertain. CDR1 ENHRY and CDR2 SYGVKD come from the germline V gene. The CDR3 loop spans 12 amino acids. V was shortened by 10 bases and J by 1 base, with 10 bases between the two germline ends.

V is TRBV30 and J is TRBJ2-3; D might be TRBD1 or TRBD2, each matching 7 bases. Trimming took off 2 bases at V and 6 bases at J, with 21 bases between the two ends. CDR3 length: 16 amino acids. The V gene's germline CDR1 is GTSNPN and CDR2 SVGIG (reference sequence). CDR3 amino acids: CAWSRGRVSGADTQYF. Here the CDR3 DNA reads TGTGCCTGGAGTAGGGGGCGGGTAAGCGGGGCGGATACGCAGTATTTT.

The rearrangement uses TRBV5-1 and TRBJ2-1, with D perhaps matching TRBD1 (5 bases). Germline CDR1 and CDR2: SGHRS and YFSETQ. V was pared by 1 base and J by 8 bases, with 7 bases between. This CDR3 has 12 amino acids. DNA for the CDR3: TGCGCCAGCAGCTTGAGGGGTCATGAGCAGTTCTTC. Translating it yields CASSLRGHEQFF.

This chain joins TRBV7-9 and TRBJ2-4, with D tentatively TRBD1 (6 bases). In germline, CDR1 is SEHNR, CDR2 FQNEAQ (reference sequence). The V end lost 4 bases, the J end lost 4 bases, and 14 bases lay between the germline ends. The CDR3 has 15 amino acids. CDR3 nucleotide sequence: TGTGCCAGCAGCTCCTCCCCCGGGACAAAAAACATTCAGTACTTC. Protein sequence: CASSSSPGTKNIQYF.

The CDR3 loop is CASSLRPPGAEAFF. DNA of the CDR3: TGTGCCAGCAGCTTGAGGCCACCGGGCGCTGAAGCTTTCTTT. The rearrangement uses TRBV5-6 and TRBJ1-1, with D hard to call. The CDR3 consists of 14 residues. Germline-derived CDR1 and CDR2 are SGHDT and YYEEEE. V was shortened by 1 base and J by 6 bases, with 13 bases between the two germline ends.

The J gene is TRBJ2-5, the V gene TRBV5-1; 7 positions agree with TRBD2. CDR1 and CDR2 (germline): SGHRS, YFSETQ. CDR3 length equals 13 residues. Unmatched junction bases numbered 4, after V lost 7 bases and J lost 1 base. Written as DNA, the CDR3 is TGCGCCAGCCGTAGCGGGTCCCAAGAGACCCAGTACTTC. Amino acids: CASRSGSQETQYF.

This clone has only one observation. This chain uses TRBV19 with TRBJ2-4; a possible D gene is TRBD1 (8 bases). The CDR3 is 16 amino acids. Germline CDR1 and CDR2: LNHDA and SQIVND (reference sequence). The V end lost 5 bases, the J end lost 3 bases, and 17 bases lay between the germline ends. CDR3: CASSPRTGRDKNIQYF. As DNA, the CDR3 is TGTGCCAGTAGTCCCCGGACAGGGAGGGACAAAAACATTCAGTACTTC. Combining the CDR3 with reference TRBV19 and TRBJ2-4 gives the whole variable domain DGGITQSPKYLFRKEGQNVTLSCEQNLNHDAMYWYRQDPGQGLRLIYYSQIVNDFQKGDIAEGYSVSREKKESFPLTVTSAQKNPTAFYLCASSPRTGRDKNIQYFGAGTRLSVL.

This clone has a handful of counts. CDR3 sequence: CASSAAREKLFF. The DNA for the CDR3 is TGTGCCAGCAGCGCGGCGAGGGAAAAACTGTTTTTT. The V call is TRBV11-2, the J call TRBJ1-4, with no clear D. Germline assignment: CDR1 SGHAT and CDR2 FQNNGV. V lost 5 bases and J 8 bases, leaving 9 bases between the germline ends. This CDR3 is 12 amino acids long.

This chain uses TRBV7-8 with TRBJ2-3; 9 bases are shared with TRBD2. Trimming at V came to 1 base and at J to 5 bases, leaving 7 bases not matched to a gene. Per germline, CDR1 SGHVS and CDR2 FQNEAQ. The CDR3 extends over 16 amino acids. In DNA, the CDR3 is TGTGCCAGCAGCTTAGGGCCGGCGGGGGGGCTAGATACGCAGTATTTT. Encoded protein: CASSLGPAGGLDTQYF.

In this sample, this clone turned up a few times. This chain joins TRBV15 and TRBJ2-3, with 7 bases fitting TRBD2. After removal of 0 bases from V and 6 bases from J, the junction contained 9 bases not matched to a gene. Germline values: CDR1 LNHNV, CDR2 YYDKDF (reference sequence). There are 16 residues in the CDR3. CDR3 residues: CATSRELPSGGDTQYF. For the CDR3, the DNA is TGTGCCACCAGCAGAGAACTCCCTTCGGGAGGTGATACGCAGTATTTT.

The chain employs TRBV30 and TRBJ1-6; D not resolved. V lost 0 bases to trimming and J lost 16 bases, with 10 bases between them. The CDR3 is 11 residues long. CDR1 is GTSNPN, CDR2 SVGIG, per germline (reference sequence). DNA for the CDR3: TGTGCCTGGAGTGTACTTCTAGAACTCCACTTT. Translation: CAWSVLLELHF.

This clone was found once. V is TRBV6-5 and J is TRBJ2-4; no definite D call. Germline assignment: CDR1 MNHEY and CDR2 SVGAGI. The CDR3 contains 12 residues. V was trimmed by 6 bases and J by 6 bases, leaving 9 bases between them. Written as DNA, the CDR3 is TGTGCCAGCAGAGGATACGGAAACATTCAGTACTTC. Amino acid sequence: CASRGYGNIQYF.

This clone was seen only a few times. V usage is TRBV5-8 and J usage is TRBJ1-6; unclear D gene. The V end was cut by 5 bases, the J end by 5 bases, with 17 bases between. This CDR3 contains 16 residues. CDR1 is SGHTS and CDR2 is YDEGEE in the germline V gene. CDR3 sequence reads: CASSRAPGRNNSPLHF. The CDR3 DNA reads TGTGCCAGCAGTCGGGCCCCGGGGAGGAATAATTCACCCCTCCACTTT.

This clone was detected only a few times. The V call is TRBV29-1, the J call TRBJ2-3; D perhaps matches TRBD1 (5 bases). The CDR3 runs 13 residues. Trimming took 5 bases from V and 1 from J, leaving 10 bases between them. Germline CDR1 is SQVTM and CDR2 is ANQGSEA. This CDR3 reads CSVIKTGTDTQYF. The CDR3 region has the DNA TGCAGCGTTATCAAGACAGGCACAGATACGCAGTATTTT.

The chain uses TRBV10-3 and TRBJ1-2; a possible D gene is TRBD1 (5 bases). The CDR3 loop spans 15 amino acids. V was shortened by 6 bases and J by 4 bases, with 18 bases between the two germline ends. Germline CDR1 ENHRY, CDR2 SYGVKD. CDR3 bases: TGTGCCATCAGCCCCAGCGGGGGTCTATCCTATGGCTACACCTTC. It codes for CAISPSGGLSYGYTF.

The CDR3 reads CSVLQGNEQYF. In DNA form, the CDR3 reads TGCAGTGTCCTACAGGGTAACGAGCAGTACTTC. V usage is TRBV20-1 and J usage is TRBJ2-7, with a weak D call TRBD1 (6 bases). The CDR3 runs 11 residues. Germline V gene sequence: CDR1 DFQATT, CDR2 SNEGSKA (reference sequence). Trimming pared 7 bases from V and 5 bases from J, leaving 12 bases between.

This clone was seen more than once but under ten times. V and J are TRBV12-5 and TRBJ1-1; no clear D. The CDR3 is 13 amino acids. Per the germline V gene, CDR1 is LGHNT and CDR2 is FRNRAP. The V gene lost 2 bases and the J gene lost 4 bases, with 8 bases spanning the gap. As DNA, the CDR3 is TGTGCTAGTGGTTTGACTCTTGGCACTGAAGCTTTCTTT. This sequence encodes CASGLTLGTEAFF.

The V gene is TRBV7-9, the J gene TRBJ2-3; D is ambiguous. Deletions cut 8 bases from V and 6 bases from J, with 15 bases between. CDR1 is SEHNR, CDR2 FQNEAQ, per germline (reference sequence). The CDR3 loop spans 13 amino acids. CDR3 DNA: TGTGCCAGCCTAATAAGCCATGGGGATACGCAGTATTTT. This codes for CASLISHGDTQYF.

This clone was detected only once. This chain connects TRBV7-2 to TRBJ1-5, with 7 nucleotides matching TRBD1. The germline gives CDR1 SGHTA, CDR2 FQGNSA. The J segment lost 4 bases and the V segment lost 5 bases, leaving 5 bases of the junction unmatched. CDR3 size: 14 residues. The CDR3 protein is CASSPRDRNQPQHF. DNA of the CDR3: TGTGCCAGCAGCCCCAGGGACAGAAATCAGCCCCAGCATTTT.

This rearrangement joins TRBV23-1 to TRBJ2-1, with 7 nucleotides matching TRBD1. TRBV23-1 is filed as an ORF, its function uncertain. The length of the CDR3 is 19 residues. Trimming at V came to 2 bases and at J to 5 bases, leaving 18 bases not matched to a gene. CDR3 in amino acids: CASSQPETGDLLLDNEQFF. In DNA, the CDR3 is TGCGCCAGCAGTCAACCTGAAACAGGGGACCTGCTATTAGACAATGAGCAGTTCTTC.

In this sample, this clone turned up a few times. The V and J genes are TRBV14 and TRBJ2-5; D is perhaps TRBD1 (5 bases). CDR3 length equals 14 residues. Germline CDR1 SGHDN, CDR2 FVKESK. Deletions cut 4 bases from V and 1 base from J, with 10 bases between. The CDR3 nucleotides are TGTGCCAGCAGCCCCCGACAGACCCAAGAGACCCAGTACTTC. It encodes CASSPRQTQETQYF.

This clone came up a few times. The V gene is TRBV14, the J gene TRBJ1-1; D is unclear. V lost 4 bases to trimming and J lost 5 bases, with 14 bases between them. The CDR3 consists of 14 residues. Germline V lookup: CDR1 SGHDN, CDR2 FVKESK. In DNA, the CDR3 is TGTGCCAGCAGCCTCTTCCACGGAGAGACTGAAGCTTTCTTT. Residues: CASSLFHGETEAFF.